The clone carrying this T cell receptor (beta chain) was found a few times. No antigen is known for it. The source of the sample is a study of early T cells in non-severe SARS-CoV-2 infection. Study-wide background: The input, bulk RNA from unsorted whole blood, was sequenced, and chains were unpaired.

Individual cDNA molecules were tagged with unique molecular identifiers. MiXCR was run by TCRdb on the 5' RACE reads, yielding one entry per CDR3 protein. The sample holds approximately 76,000 distinct CDR3 sequences, about 12% seen once. V dropped 0 bases and J dropped 0 bases, with 9 bases sitting between them. The germline CDR1 and CDR2 sequences are SGHAT and FQDESV (reference sequence). CDR3 size: 16 residues. Study-level findings and limits: Reliance on VDJdb matching favored anti-spike CD8 responses; private and CD4 specificities were missed.

What was sequenced was whole blood. This receptor was identified in an adult who was a healthcare worker with PCR-confirmed SARS-CoV-2 infection or an uninfected control (not recorded which). This chain joins TRBV11-1 and TRBJ1-3; D is uncertain. CDR3 sequence (DNA): TGTGCCAGCAGCTTAGCGGGATTCCACTCTGGAAACACCATATATTTT. It specifies CASSLAGFHSGNTIYF.